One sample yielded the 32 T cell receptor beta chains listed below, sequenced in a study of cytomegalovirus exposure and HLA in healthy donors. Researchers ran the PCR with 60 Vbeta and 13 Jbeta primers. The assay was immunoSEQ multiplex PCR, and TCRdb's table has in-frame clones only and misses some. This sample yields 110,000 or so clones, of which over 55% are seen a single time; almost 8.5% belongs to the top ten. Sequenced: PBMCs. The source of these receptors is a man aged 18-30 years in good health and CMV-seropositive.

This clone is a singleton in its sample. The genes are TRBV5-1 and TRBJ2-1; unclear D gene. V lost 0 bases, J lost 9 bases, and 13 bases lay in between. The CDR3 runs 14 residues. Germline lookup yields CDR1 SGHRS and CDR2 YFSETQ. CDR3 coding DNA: TGCGCCAGCAGCTTGGGACGGCCGAGAGGTGAGCAGTTCTTC. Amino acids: CASSLGRPRGEQFF.

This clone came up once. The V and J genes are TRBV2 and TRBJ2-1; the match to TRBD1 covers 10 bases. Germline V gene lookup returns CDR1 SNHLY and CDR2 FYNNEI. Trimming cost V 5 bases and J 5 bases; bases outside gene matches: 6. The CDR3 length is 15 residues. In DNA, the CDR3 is TGTGCCAGCAGTACGCGGGACAGGGGAGACAATGAGCAGTTCTTC. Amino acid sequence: CASSTRDRGDNEQFF.

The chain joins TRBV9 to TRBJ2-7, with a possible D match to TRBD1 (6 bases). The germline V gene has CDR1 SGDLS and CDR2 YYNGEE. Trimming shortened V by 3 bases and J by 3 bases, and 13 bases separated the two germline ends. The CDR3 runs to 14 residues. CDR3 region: CASSAGQPSYEQYV. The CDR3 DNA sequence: TGTGCCAGCAGCGCTGGACAGCCGAGCTACGAGCAGTACGTC.

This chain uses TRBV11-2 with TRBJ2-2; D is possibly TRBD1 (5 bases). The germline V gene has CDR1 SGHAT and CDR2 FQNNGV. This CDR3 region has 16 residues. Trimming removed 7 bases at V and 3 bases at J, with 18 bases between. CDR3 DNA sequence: TGTGCCAGCACTACCGGGTCCCAGGGTTACACCGGGGAGCTGTTTTTT. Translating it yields CASTTGSQGYTGELFF. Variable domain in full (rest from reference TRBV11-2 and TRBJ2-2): EAGVAQSPRYKIIEKRQSVAFWCNPISGHATLYWYQQILGQGPKLLIQFQNNGVVDDSQLPKDRFSAERLKGVDSTLKIQPAKLEDSAVYLCASTTGSQGYTGELFFGEGSRLTVL.

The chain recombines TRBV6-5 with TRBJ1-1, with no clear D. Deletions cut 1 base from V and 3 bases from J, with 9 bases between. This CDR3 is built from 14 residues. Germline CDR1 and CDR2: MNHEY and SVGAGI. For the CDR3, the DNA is TGTGCCAGCAGTTACTTTTTCGGGGACACTGAAGCTTTCTTT. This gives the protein CASSYFFGDTEAFF.

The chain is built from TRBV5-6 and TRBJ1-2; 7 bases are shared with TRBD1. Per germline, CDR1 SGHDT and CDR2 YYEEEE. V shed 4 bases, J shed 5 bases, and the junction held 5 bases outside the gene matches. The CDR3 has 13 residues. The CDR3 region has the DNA TGTGCCAGCAGCCTACGACAGGGATATGGCTACACCTTC. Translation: CASSLRQGYGYTF.

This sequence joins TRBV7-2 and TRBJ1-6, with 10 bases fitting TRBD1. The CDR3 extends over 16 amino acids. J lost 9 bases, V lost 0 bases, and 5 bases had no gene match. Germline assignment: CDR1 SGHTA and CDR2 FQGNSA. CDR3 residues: CASSLADRGRVSPLHF. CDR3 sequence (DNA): TGTGCCAGCAGCTTAGCCGACAGGGGGCGCGTTTCACCCCTCCACTTT.

The CDR3 DNA follows: TGTGCCAGCCACAGGGAAACTAATGAAAAACTGTTTTTT. Encoded protein: CASHRETNEKLFF. The chain carries TRBV25-1 and TRBJ1-4, with a weak D call TRBD1 (6 bases). The CDR3 length is 13 residues. Germline V lookup: CDR1 MGHDK, CDR2 SYGVNS. Trimming removed 8 bases at V and 1 base at J, with 8 bases between. Variable domain in full (rest from reference TRBV25-1 and TRBJ1-4): EADIYQTPRYLVIGTGKKITLECSQTMGHDKMYWYQQDPGMELHLIHYSYGVNSTEKGDLSSESTVSRIRTEHFPLTLESARPSHTSQYLCASHRETNEKLFFGSGTQLSVL.

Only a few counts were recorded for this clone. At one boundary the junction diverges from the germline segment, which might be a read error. The CDR3 is CASSYLQGSPRIF. CDR3 DNA sequence: TGTGCCAGCAGTTACCTCCAGGGGAGCCCTAGGATTTTT. V gene TRBV6-5 combines with J gene TRBJ1-4, with D possibly TRBD1 on 6 matching bases. CDR3 length: 13 residues. Germline V gene sequence: CDR1 MNHEY, CDR2 SVGAGI.

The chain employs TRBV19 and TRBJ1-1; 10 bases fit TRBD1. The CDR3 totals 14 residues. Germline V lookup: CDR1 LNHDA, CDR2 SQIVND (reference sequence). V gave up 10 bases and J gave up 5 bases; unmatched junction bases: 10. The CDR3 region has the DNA TGTGCCACCAGGACGGGACAGGGGAAGACTGAAGCTTTCTTT. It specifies CATRTGQGKTEAFF.

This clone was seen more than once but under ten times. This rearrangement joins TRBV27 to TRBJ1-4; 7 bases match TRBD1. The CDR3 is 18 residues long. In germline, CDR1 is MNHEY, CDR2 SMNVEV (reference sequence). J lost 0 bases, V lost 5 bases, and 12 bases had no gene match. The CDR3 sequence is CASSRTEQGYPTNEKLFF. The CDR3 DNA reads TGTGCCAGCAGTCGCACAGAACAGGGGTACCCAACTAATGAAAAACTGTTTTTT. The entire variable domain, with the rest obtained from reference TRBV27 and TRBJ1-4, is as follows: EAQVTQNPRYLITVTGKKLTVTCSQNMNHEYMSWYRQDPGLGLRQIYYSMNVEVTDKGDVPEGYKVSRKEKRNFPLILESPSPNQTSLYFCASSRTEQGYPTNEKLFFGSGTQLSVL.

CDR3 nucleotide sequence: TGTGCCAGCAGCTTAACCACTAGCGGAATTGACAATGAGCAGTTCTTC. Amino acid sequence: CASSLTTSGIDNEQFF. The rearrangement links TRBV7-2 to TRBJ2-1; 8 bases match TRBD2. Unmatched junction bases numbered 8, after V lost 2 bases and J lost 5 bases. CDR3 length equals 16 residues. Germline loops: CDR1 SGHTA, CDR2 FQGNSA.

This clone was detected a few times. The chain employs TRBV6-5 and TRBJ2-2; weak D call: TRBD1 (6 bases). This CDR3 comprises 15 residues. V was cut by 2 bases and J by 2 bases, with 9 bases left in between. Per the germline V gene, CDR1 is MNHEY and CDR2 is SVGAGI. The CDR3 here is CASSYEGHNTGELFF. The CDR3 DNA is TGTGCCAGCAGTTACGAGGGACACAACACCGGGGAGCTGTTTTTT.

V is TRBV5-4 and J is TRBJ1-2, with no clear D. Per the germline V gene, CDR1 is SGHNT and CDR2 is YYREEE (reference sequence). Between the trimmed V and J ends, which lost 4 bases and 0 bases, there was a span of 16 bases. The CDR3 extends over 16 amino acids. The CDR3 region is CASSEPGIRTNYGYTF. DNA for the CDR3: TGTGCCAGCAGCGAGCCGGGGATCCGGACTAACTATGGCTACACCTTC.

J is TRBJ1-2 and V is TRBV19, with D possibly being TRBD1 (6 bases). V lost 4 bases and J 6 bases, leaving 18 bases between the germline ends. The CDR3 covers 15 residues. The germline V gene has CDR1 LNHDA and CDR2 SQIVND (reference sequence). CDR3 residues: CASSTWTAATHGYTF. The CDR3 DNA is TGTGCCAGTAGTACCTGGACAGCGGCGACCCATGGCTACACCTTC.

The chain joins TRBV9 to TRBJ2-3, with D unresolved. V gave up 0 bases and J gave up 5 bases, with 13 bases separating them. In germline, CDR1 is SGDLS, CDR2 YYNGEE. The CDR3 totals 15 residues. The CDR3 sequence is CASSVAGSPLDTQYF. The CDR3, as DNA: TGTGCCAGCAGCGTAGCCGGTTCCCCCCTAGATACGCAGTATTTT.

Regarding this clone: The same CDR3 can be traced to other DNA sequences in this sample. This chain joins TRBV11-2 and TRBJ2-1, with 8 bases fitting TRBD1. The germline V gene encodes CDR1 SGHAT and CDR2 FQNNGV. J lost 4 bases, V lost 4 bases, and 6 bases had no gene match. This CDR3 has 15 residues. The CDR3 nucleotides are TGTGCCAGCAGCTCGCGTCAGGGGGCTTACAATGAGCAGTTCTTC. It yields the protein CASSSRQGAYNEQFF. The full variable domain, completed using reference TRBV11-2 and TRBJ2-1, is EAGVAQSPRYKIIEKRQSVAFWCNPISGHATLYWYQQILGQGPKLLIQFQNNGVVDDSQLPKDRFSAERLKGVDSTLKIQPAKLEDSAVYLCASSSRQGAYNEQFFGPGTRLTVL.

CDR3 DNA: TGTGCCAGCAGTTACAGGCAGGGGAATTCACCCCTCCACTTT. Amino acids: CASSYRQGNSPLHF. The V call is TRBV6-8, the J call TRBJ1-6; maybe TRBD1 (6 bases). CDR3 size: 14 residues. Per the germline V gene, CDR1 is MNHGY and CDR2 is SAAAGT. V was cut by 2 bases and J by 7 bases, with 9 bases left in between.

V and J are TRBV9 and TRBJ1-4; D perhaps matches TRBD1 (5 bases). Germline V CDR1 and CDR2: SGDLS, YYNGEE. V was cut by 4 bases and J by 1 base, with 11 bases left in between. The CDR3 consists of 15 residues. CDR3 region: CASSLGEGTNEKLFF. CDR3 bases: TGTGCCAGCAGCCTAGGGGAGGGAACTAATGAAAAACTGTTTTTT.

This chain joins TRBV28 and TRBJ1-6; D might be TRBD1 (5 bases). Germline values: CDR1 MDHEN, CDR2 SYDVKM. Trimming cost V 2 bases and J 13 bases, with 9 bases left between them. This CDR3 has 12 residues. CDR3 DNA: TGTGCCAGCAGTTTAACAGGCCGCCCCCTCCACTTT. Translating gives CASSLTGRPLHF. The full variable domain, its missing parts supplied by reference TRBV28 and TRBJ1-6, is DVKVTQSSRYLVKRTGEKVFLECVQDMDHENMFWYRQDPGLGLRLIYFSYDVKMKEKGDIPEGYSVSREKKERFSLILESASTNQTSMYLCASSLTGRPLHFGNGTRLTVT.

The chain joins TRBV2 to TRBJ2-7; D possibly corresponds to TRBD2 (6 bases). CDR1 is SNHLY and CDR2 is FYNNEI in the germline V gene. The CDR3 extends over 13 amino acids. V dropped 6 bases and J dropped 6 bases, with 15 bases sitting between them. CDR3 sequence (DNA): TGTGCCAGCAGACCCAGACTAGTATCCGAGCAGTACTTC. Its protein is CASRPRLVSEQYF. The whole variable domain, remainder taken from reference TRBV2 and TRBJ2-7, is EPEVTQTPSHQVTQMGQEVILRCVPISNHLYFYWYRQILGQKVEFLVSFYNNEISEKSEIFDDQFSVERPDGSNFTLKIRSTKLEDSAMYFCASRPRLVSEQYFGPGTRLTVT.

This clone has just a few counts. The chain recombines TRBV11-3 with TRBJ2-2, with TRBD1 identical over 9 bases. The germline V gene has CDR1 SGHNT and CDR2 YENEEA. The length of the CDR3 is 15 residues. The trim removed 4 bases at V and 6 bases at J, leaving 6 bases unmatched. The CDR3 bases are TGTGCCAGCAGCTGGGGACAGGGCGGGCCCGGGGAGCTGTTTTTT. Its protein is CASSWGQGGPGELFF.

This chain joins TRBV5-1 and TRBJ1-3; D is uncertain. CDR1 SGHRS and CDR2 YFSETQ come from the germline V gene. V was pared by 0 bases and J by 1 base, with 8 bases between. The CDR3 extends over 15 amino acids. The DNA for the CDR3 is TGCGCCAGCAGCTTGGAAGCAGGTTCTGGAAACACCATATATTTT. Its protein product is CASSLEAGSGNTIYF.

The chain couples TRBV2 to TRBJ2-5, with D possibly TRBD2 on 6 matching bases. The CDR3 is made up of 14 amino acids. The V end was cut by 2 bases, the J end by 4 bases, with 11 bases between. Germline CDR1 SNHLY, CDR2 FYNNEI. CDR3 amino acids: CASSETWGGETQYF. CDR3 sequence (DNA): TGTGCCAGCAGTGAAACGTGGGGAGGAGAGACCCAGTACTTC.

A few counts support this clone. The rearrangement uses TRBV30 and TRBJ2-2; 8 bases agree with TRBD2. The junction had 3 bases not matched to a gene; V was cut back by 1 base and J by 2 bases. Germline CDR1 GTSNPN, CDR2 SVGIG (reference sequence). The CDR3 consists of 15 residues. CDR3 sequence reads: CAWSGLAGNTGELFF. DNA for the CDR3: TGTGCCTGGAGTGGCCTAGCGGGCAACACCGGGGAGCTGTTTTTT.

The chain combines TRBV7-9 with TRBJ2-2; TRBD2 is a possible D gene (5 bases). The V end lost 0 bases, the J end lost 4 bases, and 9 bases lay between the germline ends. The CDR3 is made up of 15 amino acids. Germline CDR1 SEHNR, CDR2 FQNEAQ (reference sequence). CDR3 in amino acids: CASSLAGSATGELFF. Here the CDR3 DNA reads TGTGCCAGCAGCTTAGCGGGGAGCGCCACCGGGGAGCTGTTTTTT.

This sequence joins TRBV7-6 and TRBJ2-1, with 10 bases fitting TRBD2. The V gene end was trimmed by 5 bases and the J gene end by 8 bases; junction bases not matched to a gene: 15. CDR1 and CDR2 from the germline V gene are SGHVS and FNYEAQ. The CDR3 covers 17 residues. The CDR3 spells CASSDSWSGGAGDEQFF. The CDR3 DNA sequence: TGTGCCAGCAGCGATAGCTGGAGCGGGGGGGCCGGCGATGAGCAGTTCTTC.

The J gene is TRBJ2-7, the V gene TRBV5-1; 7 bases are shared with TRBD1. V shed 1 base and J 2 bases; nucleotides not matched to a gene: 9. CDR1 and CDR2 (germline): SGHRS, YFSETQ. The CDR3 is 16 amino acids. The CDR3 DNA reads TGCGCCAGCAGCTTGTGTTTCAGGGGGTTCGCCTACGAGCAGTACGTC. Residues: CASSLCFRGFAYEQYV.

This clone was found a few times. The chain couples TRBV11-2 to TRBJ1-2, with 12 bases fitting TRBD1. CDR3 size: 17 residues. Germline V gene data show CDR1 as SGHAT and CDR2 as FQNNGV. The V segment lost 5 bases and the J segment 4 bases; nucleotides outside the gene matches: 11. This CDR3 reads CASSPGTGGAWSYGYTF. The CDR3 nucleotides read TGTGCCAGCAGCCCAGGGACAGGGGGCGCCTGGTCCTATGGCTACACCTTC. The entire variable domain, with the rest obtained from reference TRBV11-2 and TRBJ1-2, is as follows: EAGVAQSPRYKIIEKRQSVAFWCNPISGHATLYWYQQILGQGPKLLIQFQNNGVVDDSQLPKDRFSAERLKGVDSTLKIQPAKLEDSAVYLCASSPGTGGAWSYGYTFGSGTRLTVV.

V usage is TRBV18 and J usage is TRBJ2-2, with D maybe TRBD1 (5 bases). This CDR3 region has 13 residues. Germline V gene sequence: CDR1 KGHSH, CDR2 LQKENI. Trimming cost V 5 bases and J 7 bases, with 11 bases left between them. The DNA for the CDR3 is TGTGCCAGCTCAAATGACAGAGACGGGGAGCTGTTTTTT. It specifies CASSNDRDGELFF.

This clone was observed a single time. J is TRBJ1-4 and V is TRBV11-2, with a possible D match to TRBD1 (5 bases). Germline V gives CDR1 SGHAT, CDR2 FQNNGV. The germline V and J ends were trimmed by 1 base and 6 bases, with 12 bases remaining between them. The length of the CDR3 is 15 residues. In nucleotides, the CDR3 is TGTGCCAGCAGCTTAGCTCACCGGGGGTATGAAAAACTGTTTTTT. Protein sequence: CASSLAHRGYEKLFF.

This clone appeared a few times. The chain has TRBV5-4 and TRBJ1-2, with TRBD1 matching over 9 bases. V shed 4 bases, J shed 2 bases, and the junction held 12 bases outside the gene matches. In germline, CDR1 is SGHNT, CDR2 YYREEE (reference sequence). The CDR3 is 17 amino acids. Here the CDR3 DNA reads TGTGCCAGCAGCGCATCCAGGACAGGGGTGGGCAACTATGGCTACACCTTC. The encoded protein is CASSASRTGVGNYGYTF.